These 19 T cell receptor beta chains share one sample of origin, sequenced in a study of regulatory T cells in long-lasting Graves disease (dated by TCRdb to 2020 to 2023). Libraries were constructed by multiplex PCR. The sequencer listed for this sample is Illumina HiSeq 4000. To build TCR beta libraries, CDR3 regions were amplified by Arm-PCR using iRepertoire HTBI primers. The public reads were run again by TCRdb, first through fastp at Q25 and then through MiXCR, and only productive beta chains were kept. Each entry merges the rows of one CDR3 protein and shows their most common DNA and genes. In this sample the table shows almost 350,000 distinct CDR3 sequences, 20% of which occur a single time. The ten largest clones represent 29% of the sample. In light of the paper, this sample's time point label describes: persistent/refractory GD, antithyroid drugs over 5 years with positive TRAb. For both TCR sequencing and RNA sequencing, RNA was extracted from PBMCs in TRIzol.

The sample was peripheral blood mononuclear cells (PBMCs), taken when the disease was refractory, from a patient treated with antithyroid drugs. The receptors shown here come from a female donor with Graves disease.

J is TRBJ2-7 and V is TRBV7-9, with 7 bases matching TRBD1. Germline CDR1 reads SEHNR; CDR2 reads FQNEAQ (reference sequence). J was trimmed by 1 base and V by 5 bases; bases with no gene match: 5. The CDR3 contains 14 residues. CDR3 region: CASSHADRSYEQYF. The CDR3 bases are TGTGCCAGCAGCCACGCGGACAGGTCCTACGAGCAGTACTTC.

DNA of the CDR3: TGCGCCAGCAGCCCAACAGGGGGCCCCGCTGGCTACACCTTC. It specifies CASSPTGGPAGYTF. J is TRBJ1-2 and V is TRBV5-1; 9 nucleotides align to TRBD1. The CDR3 runs 14 residues. Germline lookup yields CDR1 SGHRS and CDR2 YFSETQ. V shed 4 bases and J 7 bases; nucleotides not matched to a gene: 8.

This clonotype was seen a handful of times. V is TRBV18 and J is TRBJ1-2; D possibly corresponds to TRBD1 (5 bases). The CDR3 spans 15 residues. The germline V gene has CDR1 KGHSH and CDR2 LQKENI. The ends were cut back, 4 bases at V and 5 bases at J, with 17 bases in the middle. CDR3 DNA: TGTGCCAGCTCACTCCGTGGGAGGACACCATATGGCTACACCTTC. It is translated as CASSLRGRTPYGYTF. Full variable domain (missing parts from reference TRBV18 and TRBJ1-2): NAGVMQNPRHLVRRRGQEARLRCSPMKGHSHVYWYRQLPEEGLKFMVYLQKENIIDESGMPKERFSAEFPKEGPSILRIQQVVRGDSAAYFCASSLRGRTPYGYTFGSGTRLTVV.

At least ten counts were recorded for this clonotype. This rearrangement joins TRBV2 to TRBJ2-7; 11 positions match TRBD2. Germline V CDR1 and CDR2: SNHLY, FYNNEI. Losses at the gene ends were 7 bases for V and 1 base for J; bases not matched to a gene: 6. The CDR3 sequence is 15 residues long. The CDR3 here is CASKILAGVSYEQYF. The CDR3 DNA follows: TGTGCCAGCAAGATACTAGCGGGAGTTTCCTACGAGCAGTACTTC.

This clonotype was counted only a few times. This sequence joins TRBV6-2 or TRBV6-3 and TRBJ1-4, with 11 positions matching TRBD1. CDR3 size: 15 residues. Germline V gives CDR1 MNHEY, CDR2 SVGEGT. V shed 2 bases and J 9 bases; nucleotides not matched to a gene: 5. CDR3 DNA sequence: TGTGCCAGCAGTTACCGGGGGACAGGGGGGCAAAAACTGTTTTTT. The encoded protein is CASSYRGTGGQKLFF.

In the case of this clonotype: Possible read error: a much larger clone is one base away. The chain combines TRBV28 with TRBJ1-6; D perhaps matches TRBD1 (5 bases). Per the germline V gene, CDR1 is MDHEN and CDR2 is SYDVKM. The V and J ends lost 6 bases and 3 bases respectively, with 12 bases between them. This CDR3 region has 15 residues. CDR3 bases: TGTGCCAGCAGGTCAGGGTTGATCTATAATTCACCCCTCCACTTT. This sequence encodes CASRSGLIYNSPLHF. The whole variable domain, filled in from reference TRBV28 and TRBJ1-6, reads DVKVTQSSRYLVKRTGEKVFLECVQDMDHENMFWYRQDPGLGLRLIYFSYDVKMKEKGDIPEGYSVSREKKERFSLILESASTNQTSMYLCASRSGLIYNSPLHFGNGTRLTVT.

The gene calls are TRBV6-1 and TRBJ2-5; 14 nucleotides align to TRBD2. From germline, CDR1 is MNHNS and CDR2 SASEGT. This CDR3 has 16 amino acids. The J segment lost 4 bases and the V segment lost 10 bases, leaving 11 bases of the junction unmatched. This chain's CDR3 is CATLGLAGARIETQYF. The CDR3 coding sequence is TGTGCCACCTTGGGACTAGCGGGGGCTCGAATAGAGACCCAGTACTTC.

This clonotype has more than one count but fewer than ten. The chain employs TRBV4-3 and TRBJ1-1; possibly TRBD1 for D (6 bases). V was trimmed by 1 base and J by 0 bases, leaving 18 bases between them. The CDR3 is 18 residues long. Germline CDR1 is LGHNA and CDR2 is YSLEER. The CDR3 spells CASSQGLSGGRVNTEAFF. The DNA of the CDR3 is TGCGCCAGCAGCCAAGGACTCTCGGGGGGCAGGGTGAACACTGAAGCTTTCTTT.

In its sample, this clonotype was seen many times. This chain connects TRBV7-9 to TRBJ2-5, with 12 bases that match TRBD2. The CDR3 has 16 amino acids. The germline V gene has CDR1 SEHNR and CDR2 FQNEAQ (reference sequence). The junction had 6 bases not matched to a gene; V was cut back by 2 bases and J by 5 bases. The DNA for the CDR3 is TGTGCCAGCAGCTTACCGCTAGCGGGGGGGCCGGAGACCCAGTACTTC. Its translation: CASSLPLAGGPETQYF.

As concerns this clonotype: One base away lies a much larger clone, so this may be a sequencing read error. The chain joins TRBV20-1 to TRBJ2-7, with D possibly TRBD2 on 6 matching bases. The CDR3 has 16 amino acids. CDR1 and CDR2 from the germline V gene are DFQATT and SNEGSKA (reference sequence). V dropped 0 bases and J dropped 4 bases, with 19 bases sitting between them. CDR3 DNA: TGCAGTGCTAGAGACCCAGCTAGGGGAGGAGGGTACGAGCAGTACTTC. Translated: CSARDPARGGGYEQYF.

This clonotype was seen more than once but under ten times. The V gene is TRBV11-3, the J gene TRBJ2-4, with D possibly matching TRBD2 (6 bases). Trimming took 6 bases from V and 7 from J, leaving 16 bases between them. The CDR3 contains 14 residues. CDR1 SGHNT and CDR2 YENEEA come from the germline V gene. The CDR3 spells CASSSPRGTNIQYF. CDR3 sequence (DNA): TGTGCCAGCAGTTCCCCACGGGGGACGAACATTCAGTACTTC.

This clonotype was recorded a few times. The V call is TRBV29-1, the J call TRBJ2-5; D may be TRBD1 (6 bases). V was clipped by 2 bases and J by 9 bases, with 10 bases between them. Germline-derived CDR1 and CDR2 are SQVTM and ANQGSEA. The CDR3 is 11 residues long. The CDR3 DNA sequence: TGCAGCGTTGAAAATCAGGGGTCCCAGTACTTC. This encodes CSVENQGSQYF.

This clonotype was counted a few times. V usage is TRBV19 and J usage is TRBJ1-2, with 9 bases that match TRBD1. With 5 bases clipped from V and 4 bases from J, the junction kept 8 bases outside the gene matches. The CDR3 loop spans 15 amino acids. Germline V gives CDR1 LNHDA, CDR2 SQIVND (reference sequence). CDR3 residues: CASSRDRAEVYGYTF. The CDR3 region has the DNA TGTGCCAGTAGTCGGGACAGGGCGGAGGTCTATGGCTACACCTTC. The variable domain in full, with the rest retrieved from reference TRBV19 and TRBJ1-2, is DGGITQSPKYLFRKEGQNVTLSCEQNLNHDAMYWYRQDPGQGLRLIYYSQIVNDFQKGDIAEGYSVSREKKESFPLTVTSAQKNPTAFYLCASSRDRAEVYGYTFGSGTRLTVV.

V usage is TRBV18 and J usage is TRBJ2-2; D is possibly TRBD1 or TRBD2 (5 bases each). Germline CDR1 is KGHSH and CDR2 is LQKENI. The CDR3 consists of 14 residues. Trimming removed 1 base from V and 9 bases from J, with 12 bases in between. CDR3 DNA sequence: TGTGCCAGCTCACCACGAGGAGGACACCGGGAGCTGTTTTTT. Its translation is CASSPRGGHRELFF.

The chain links TRBV12-3 or TRBV12-4 to TRBJ2-1, with D perhaps TRBD2 (6 bases). The ends were cut back, 2 bases at V and 3 bases at J, with 11 bases in the middle. The CDR3 runs 15 residues. The CDR3 DNA reads TGTGCCAGCAGTTTAACGGGGGTACTCTACAATGAGCAGTTCTTC. Encoded protein: CASSLTGVLYNEQFF.

This chain uses TRBV7-2 with TRBJ2-7, with D possibly being TRBD2 (6 bases). This CDR3 contains 15 residues. The V gene's germline CDR1 is SGHTA and CDR2 FQGNSA. The V end lost 5 bases, the J end lost 4 bases, and 18 bases lay between the germline ends. CDR3 DNA: TGTGCCAGCAGCCTTATGGGACTCCTAGGGTACGAGCAGTACTTC. Its translation is CASSLMGLLGYEQYF. Filled out from reference TRBV7-2 and TRBJ2-7, the complete variable domain reads GAGVSQSPSNKVTEKGKDVELRCDPISGHTALYWYRQSLGQGLEFLIYFQGNSAPDKSGLPSDRFSAERTGGSVSTLTIQRTQQEDSAVYLCASSLMGLLGYEQYFGPGTRLTVT.

This clonotype has at least ten counts. The chain has TRBV12-3 or TRBV12-4 and TRBJ1-1, with a weak D call TRBD1 (5 bases). Deletions cut 0 bases from V and 1 base from J, with 9 bases between. The CDR3 is 15 amino acids. CDR3 protein: CASSLAATENTEAFF. The CDR3 coding sequence is TGTGCCAGCAGTTTAGCCGCGACAGAGAACACTGAAGCTTTCTTT.

This clonotype was seen many times. The V call is TRBV28, the J call TRBJ2-1, with D perhaps matching TRBD2 (6 bases). CDR1 MDHEN and CDR2 SYDVKM come from the germline V gene. V was shortened by 3 bases and J by 2 bases, with 11 bases between the two germline ends. The CDR3 loop spans 15 amino acids. CDR3 DNA: TGTGCCAGCAGTTTCACGGGAGCGGCCTACAATGAGCAGTTCTTC. Protein sequence: CASSFTGAAYNEQFF.

A word on this clonotype: This may be a read error: a much more frequent sequence differs by one nucleotide. The chain couples TRBV6-2 or TRBV6-3 to TRBJ1-5; D not resolved. The V gene lost 5 bases and the J gene lost 0 bases, with 20 bases spanning the gap. The CDR3 is 18 amino acids. Germline V CDR1 and CDR2: MNHEY, SVGEGT. The CDR3 reads CASSVRHGGANSNQPQHF. The CDR3 DNA reads TGTGCCAGCAGTGTGAGACACGGAGGCGCCAATAGCAATCAGCCCCAGCATTTT.